Listed below are T cell receptor beta chains from one sample, sequenced in a study of metastatic and nonmetastatic thyroid tumors. With MiXCR, TCRdb called clones anew from the PCR reads. Of roughly 20,000 clones in the sample, about a third are singletons; the top ten hold under 20%. The sequencing input was tumor tissue. Every receptor here comes from a female donor with papillary thyroid cancer or a benign thyroid nodule (not recorded which). Some clones in this sample may be carry-over from other donors' samples. The CDR3 runs from the conserved cysteine through the conserved F or W. D genes are given only for firm matches. Clone size is given for some rows only: seen once, a few or many times, or a class if the clone is expanded.

V gene: TRBV19
D gene: TRBD2
J gene: TRBJ2-7
clone size: once
CDR3 length: 18
CDR3 DNA: TGTGCCAGTAGTATCTTATCCCTAGCGGGAGGGCCGGGGTACGAGCAGTACTTC
CDR3 protein: CASSILSLAGGPGYEQYF

V gene: TRBV7-8
D gene: .
J gene: TRBJ1-4
clone size: medium-sized
CDR3 length: 15
CDR3 DNA: TGTGCCAGCAGCTTACTTTGGGGGGCTAATGAAAAACTGTTTTTT
CDR3 protein: CASSLLWGANEKLFF

V gene: TRBV6-5
D gene: TRBD1
J gene: TRBJ1-6
clone size: few
CDR3 length: 16
CDR3 DNA: TGTGCCAGCAGTTACTCGTCGGGACAGCAAAATTCACCCCTCCACTTT
CDR3 protein: CASSYSSGQQNSPLHF

V gene: TRBV20-1
D gene: .
J gene: TRBJ1-1
clone size: .
CDR3 length: 14
CDR3 DNA: TGCAGTGCTAGAGAAACGGGAGGGGACACTGAAGCTTTCTTT
CDR3 protein: CSARETGGDTEAFF

V gene: TRBV30
D gene: TRBD1
J gene: TRBJ1-6
clone size: hyperexpanded
CDR3 length: 13
CDR3 DNA: TGTGCCTGGAGCGCTGGGACAGGTTCACCCCTCCACTTT
CDR3 protein: CAWSAGTGSPLHF

V gene: TRBV28
D gene: TRBD2
J gene: TRBJ2-7
clone size: .
CDR3 length: 16
CDR3 DNA: TGTGCCAGCAGTTTCCCCTCTAGCGGGAGTGTCGACGAGCAGTACTTC
CDR3 protein: CASSFPSSGSVDEQYF

V gene: TRBV6-1
D gene: .
J gene: TRBJ1-2
clone size: few
CDR3 length: 12
CDR3 DNA: TGTGCCATCAGTGAGAGTAACTATGGCCACACCTTC
CDR3 protein: CAISESNYGHTF

V gene: TRBV19
D gene: TRBD2
J gene: TRBJ2-3
clone size: once
CDR3 length: 17
CDR3 DNA: TGTGCCAGTAAAGGTCGGCGGGGGACTGCTAGCACAGATACGCAGTATTTT
CDR3 protein: CASKGRRGTASTDTQYF

V gene: TRBV5-1
D gene: .
J gene: TRBJ2-1
clone size: .
CDR3 length: 15
CDR3 DNA: TGCGCCAGCAGCCCCCGCCAGGGGTCCGTCAATGAGCAGTTCTTC
CDR3 protein: CASSPRQGSVNEQFF

V gene: TRBV11-1
D gene: .
J gene: TRBJ2-1
clone size: .
CDR3 length: 15
CDR3 DNA: TGTGCCAGCAGCTTATACCACAGCTCCTACAATGAGCAGTTCTTC
CDR3 protein: CASSLYHSSYNEQFF

V gene: TRBV6-1
D gene: .
J gene: TRBJ1-2
clone size: few
CDR3 length: 12
CDR3 DNA: TGTGCCAGCAGAAGACAGAACTATGGCTACACCTTC
CDR3 protein: CASRRQNYGYTF

V gene: TRBV2
D gene: .
J gene: TRBJ1-5
clone size: .
CDR3 length: 12
CDR3 DNA: TGTGCCAGCAGTGAGGGCCTCGGGCCCCAGCATTTT
CDR3 protein: CASSEGLGPQHF

V gene: TRBV13
D gene: .
J gene: TRBJ2-1
clone size: many
CDR3 length: 17
CDR3 DNA: TGTGCCAGCAGCTTAGGCGGCAGGGGTTCCCCGATGAATGAGCAGTTCTTC
CDR3 protein: CASSLGGRGSPMNEQFF

V gene: TRBV19
D gene: .
J gene: TRBJ1-3
clone size: .
CDR3 length: 15
CDR3 DNA: TGTGCCAGTAGTCTCGCCGGGACTGCTGGAAACACCATATATTTT
CDR3 protein: CASSLAGTAGNTIYF

V gene: TRBV5-1
D gene: TRBD1
J gene: TRBJ1-3
clone size: .
CDR3 length: 16
CDR3 DNA: TGCGCCAGCAGCTTGGCTACAGGGGTGCCTGGAAACACCATATATTTT
CDR3 protein: CASSLATGVPGNTIYF

V gene: TRBV6-4
D gene: .
J gene: TRBJ2-6
clone size: few
CDR3 length: 14
CDR3 DNA: TGTGCCAGCAGTGATATCTCTGGGGCCAACGTCCTGACTTTC
CDR3 protein: CASSDISGANVLTF

V gene: TRBV6-5
D gene: .
J gene: TRBJ1-3
clone size: few
CDR3 length: 14
CDR3 DNA: TGTGCCAGCAGTTACTCGGACGTTGGAAACACCACATATTTT
CDR3 protein: CASSYSDVGNTTYF

V gene: TRBV18
D gene: TRBD2
J gene: TRBJ2-2
clone size: medium-sized
CDR3 length: 18
CDR3 DNA: TGTGCCAGCTCACCACCGTCTAGCGGGAGGGCAAACACCGGGGAGCTGTTTTTT
CDR3 protein: CASSPPSSGRANTGELFF

V gene: TRBV6-6
D gene: TRBD2
J gene: TRBJ2-3
clone size: few
CDR3 length: 16
CDR3 DNA: TGTGCCAGCAGTTACTCGCGCGGGGGGGGAACAGATACGCAGTATTTT
CDR3 protein: CASSYSRGGGTDTQYF

V gene: TRBV5-1
D gene: TRBD1
J gene: TRBJ2-7
clone size: .
CDR3 length: 15
CDR3 DNA: TGCGCCAGCAGCTGGAGGGGACAGGCCTCCTACGAGCAGTACTTC
CDR3 protein: CASSWRGQASYEQYF

V gene: TRBV9
D gene: .
J gene: TRBJ2-5
clone size: .
CDR3 length: 13
CDR3 DNA: TGTGCCAGCAGCGTCGGTCAAAAAGAGACCCAGTACTTC
CDR3 protein: CASSVGQKETQYF

V gene: TRBV7-3
D gene: TRBD1
J gene: TRBJ1-6
clone size: once
CDR3 length: 14
CDR3 DNA: TGTGCCAGCAGCTTACTGGACAGGGGTTCACCCCTCCACTTT
CDR3 protein: CASSLLDRGSPLHF

V gene: TRBV5-1
D gene: TRBD2
J gene: TRBJ2-7
clone size: few
CDR3 length: 15
CDR3 DNA: TGCGCCAGCAGCTTCTCGGGGGGAAACTCCTACGAGCAGTACTTC
CDR3 protein: CASSFSGGNSYEQYF

V gene: TRBV20-1
D gene: .
J gene: TRBJ2-7
clone size: .
CDR3 length: 14
CDR3 DNA: TGCAGTGCTAGAGATAGGGTGGGTAACTACGAGCAGTACTTC
CDR3 protein: CSARDRVGNYEQYF

V gene: TRBV10-1
D gene: .
J gene: TRBJ2-3
clone size: few
CDR3 length: 12
CDR3 DNA: TGCGCCAGCAGTCCTAGCCTAGATACGCAGTATTTT
CDR3 protein: CASSPSLDTQYF

V gene: TRBV5-1
D gene: .
J gene: TRBJ2-5
clone size: .
CDR3 length: 12
CDR3 DNA: TGCGCCAGCAGCGGAAGGGAAGAGACCCAGTACTTC
CDR3 protein: CASSGREETQYF

V gene: TRBV27
D gene: .
J gene: TRBJ2-7
clone size: few
CDR3 length: 15
CDR3 DNA: TGTGCCAGCAGTTTTTTAGGGTATATCTCCTACGAGCAGTACTTC
CDR3 protein: CASSFLGYISYEQYF

V gene: TRBV4-3
D gene: .
J gene: TRBJ1-2
clone size: .
CDR3 length: 15
CDR3 DNA: TGCGCCAGCAGCCAAGGGTGGCAGGGTAACTATGGCTACACCTTC
CDR3 protein: CASSQGWQGNYGYTF

V gene: TRBV6-1
D gene: .
J gene: TRBJ2-2
clone size: medium-sized
CDR3 length: 13
CDR3 DNA: TGTGCCAGCAGGACCCAACTCACCGGGGAGCTGTTTTTT
CDR3 protein: CASRTQLTGELFF

V gene: TRBV3-1
D gene: .
J gene: TRBJ2-7
clone size: .
CDR3 length: 15
CDR3 DNA: TGTGCCAGCAGCTCCTCGAGGGGTTTCAACTACGAGCAGTACTTC
CDR3 protein: CASSSSRGFNYEQYF

V gene: TRBV6-1
D gene: TRBD2
J gene: TRBJ2-1
clone size: .
CDR3 length: 16
CDR3 DNA: TGTGCCAGCTTAAGGGTAGCGGGACTAATAAACAATGAGCAGTTCTTC
CDR3 protein: CASLRVAGLINNEQFF

V gene: TRBV9
D gene: .
J gene: TRBJ2-1
clone size: .
CDR3 length: 15
CDR3 DNA: TGTGCCAGCAGCCCCAGGAAACACTCCTACAATGAGCAGTTCTTC
CDR3 protein: CASSPRKHSYNEQFF